The present T cell receptor (beta chain) was sequenced within a study of blood T cell repertoires in COVID-19. In the study overall: There were acute and convalescent COVID-19 samples, and they came from the United States, Italy and Spain. T cells, B-cell-depleted T cells, or PBMCs provided the cDNA or gDNA that served as material.

Source study methods: Reference gene primer amplification gave nucleated cell count estimates. Clones were sequenced by immunoSEQ multiplex PCR, and TCRdb holds only the in-frame ones, with some missing. V and J calls and clone size are given by that table; D and trimming were obtained from the DNA. The data hold fewer than 250,000 clones, with roughly nine tenths observed a single time. The CDR3 runs 15 residues. The V gene's germline CDR1 is SGDLS and CDR2 YYNGEE. V shed 0 bases and J shed 6 bases, with 12 bases lying between them. This rearrangement joins TRBV9 to TRBJ1-4; D gene unclear. This clonotype originated in a man aged 25 to 45 with acute or convalescent COVID-19. The specimen sequenced was peripheral blood. The CDR3 region is CASSVGGVLDEKLFF. The DNA for the CDR3 is TGTGCCAGCAGCGTAGGCGGTGTGTTGGATGAAAAACTGTTTTTT. Using reference TRBV9 and TRBJ1-4 for the parts outside the CDR3, the full variable domain is DSGVTQTPKHLITATGQRVTLRCSPRSGDLSVYWYQQSLDQGLQFLIQYYNGEERAKGNILERFSAQQFPDLHSELNLSSLELGDSALYFCASSVGGVLDEKLFFGSGTQLSVL.